The next 26 T cell receptor beta chains were all read from a single sample in a study of cytomegalovirus exposure and HLA in healthy donors. PCR involved 60 Vbeta and 13 Jbeta primers. The data were produced by immunoSEQ multiplex PCR, yet TCRdb's version contains in-frame clones alone and is incomplete. The sample has roughly 76,000 clones; about nine tenths are singletons. The sample was PBMCs. The receptors here all came from a woman under 40 in good health and CMV-seronegative.

The chain combines TRBV5-4 with TRBJ1-3, with D possibly matching TRBD1 (6 bases). CDR1 is SGHNT, CDR2 YYREEE, per germline (reference sequence). The germline V and J ends were trimmed by 4 bases and 3 bases, with 17 bases remaining between them. The CDR3 is 16 residues long. CDR3 residues: CASSRGGGADGNTIYF. The CDR3 DNA is TGTGCCAGCAGCCGTGGGGGGGGCGCGGATGGAAACACCATATATTTT.

The chain combines TRBV6-5 with TRBJ1-1; weak D call: TRBD1 (6 bases). The germline CDR1 and CDR2 sequences are MNHEY and SVGAGI. V lost 1 base to trimming and J lost 1 base, with 7 bases between them. This CDR3 comprises 14 residues. The CDR3 DNA reads as TGTGCCAGCAGTTACTTCAGGGGGAACACTGAAGCTTTCTTT. It is translated as CASSYFRGNTEAFF.

J is TRBJ1-1 and V is TRBV7-2; TRBD1 matches at 8 bases. Germline CDR1 and CDR2: SGHTA and FQGNSA. V was pared by 1 base and J by 4 bases, with 2 bases of the junction left unmatched. CDR3 length: 14 residues. CDR3 in amino acids: CASSLGQGSTEAFF. The CDR3 region has the DNA TGTGCCAGCAGCTTAGGACAGGGGAGCACTGAAGCTTTCTTT.

In its sample, this clone was seen a few times. This sequence joins TRBV4-1 and TRBJ2-3; 9 bases are shared with TRBD2. The length of the CDR3 is 15 residues. Per the germline V gene, CDR1 is MGHRA and CDR2 is YSYEKL. The junction had 8 bases not matched to a gene; V was cut back by 8 bases and J by 2 bases. CDR3 loop: CASGGRTSVTDTQYF. CDR3 in DNA: TGCGCCAGCGGGGGAAGGACTAGCGTCACAGATACGCAGTATTTT.

The V and J genes are TRBV30 and TRBJ1-1; D is perhaps TRBD1 (6 bases). The ends were cut back, 3 bases at V and 3 bases at J, with 11 bases in the middle. Germline values: CDR1 GTSNPN, CDR2 SVGIG (reference sequence). CDR3 size: 13 residues. CDR3 sequence reads: CAWRDSGDTEAFF. CDR3 coding DNA: TGTGCCTGGAGGGACAGTGGGGACACTGAAGCTTTCTTT.

The chain uses TRBV28 and TRBJ2-7; 7 positions match TRBD2. The CDR3 contains 14 residues. V was pared by 9 bases and J by 0 bases, with 8 bases of the junction left unmatched. The germline V gene has CDR1 MDHEN and CDR2 SYDVKM. CDR3 DNA sequence: TGTGCCAGTAAAACGGGAGGACGCTCCTACGAGCAGTACTTC. Translated: CASKTGGRSYEQYF. Based on the CDR3 plus reference TRBV28 and TRBJ2-7, the full variable domain is DVKVTQSSRYLVKRTGEKVFLECVQDMDHENMFWYRQDPGLGLRLIYFSYDVKMKEKGDIPEGYSVSREKKERFSLILESASTNQTSMYLCASKTGGRSYEQYFGPGTRLTVT.

This chain links TRBV7-9 with TRBJ1-2; 10 nucleotides align to TRBD1. This CDR3 has 16 amino acids. With V trimmed by 5 bases and J by 0 bases, 6 bases remained unmatched. Germline CDR1 and CDR2: SEHNR and FQNEAQ (reference sequence). CDR3 loop: CASSPRDRGPNYGYTF. CDR3 in DNA: TGTGCCAGCAGCCCCCGGGACAGGGGACCTAACTATGGCTACACCTTC.

J is TRBJ2-3 and V is TRBV28; D unresolved. V was cut by 4 bases and J by 4 bases, with 6 bases left in between. Germline values: CDR1 MDHEN, CDR2 SYDVKM. This CDR3 spans 12 amino acids. The CDR3 DNA follows: TGTGCCAGCAGTTCCCCTCCAGATACGCAGTATTTT. Its protein is CASSSPPDTQYF.

This rearrangement joins TRBV2 to TRBJ2-1, with 13 bases fitting TRBD2. Germline lookup yields CDR1 SNHLY and CDR2 FYNNEI. J gave up 10 bases and V 11 bases, and 11 bases lay outside the gene matches. CDR3 length: 14 residues. Written as DNA, the CDR3 is TGTGCCGGCCAACTAGCGGGAGGGTATAGGGAGCAGTTCTTC. As protein: CAGQLAGGYREQFF. The complete variable domain, with remaining parts taken from reference TRBV2 and TRBJ2-1, reads EPEVTQTPSHQVTQMGQEVILRCVPISNHLYFYWYRQILGQKVEFLVSFYNNEISEKSEIFDDQFSVERPDGSNFTLKIRSTKLEDSAMYFCAGQLAGGYREQFFGPGTRLTVL.

V gene TRBV2 combines with J gene TRBJ1-5; D gene uncertain. V lost 6 bases and J 6 bases, leaving 15 bases between the germline ends. Germline-derived CDR1 and CDR2 are SNHLY and FYNNEI. The CDR3 runs to 14 residues. The CDR3 DNA reads TGTGCCAGCAGGGACGGACTAGGCTTTCAGCCCCAGCATTTT. Its protein is CASRDGLGFQPQHF.

The rearrangement uses TRBV11-2 and TRBJ2-5, with 14 bases identical to TRBD2. The CDR3 extends over 15 amino acids. The J segment lost 11 bases and the V segment lost 5 bases, leaving 10 bases of the junction unmatched. Per germline, CDR1 SGHAT and CDR2 FQNNGV. The CDR3, as DNA: TGTGCCAGCAGCCAAGGGACTAGCGGGAGCGGTGAGCAGTACTTC. Translating it yields CASSQGTSGSGEQYF.

V gene TRBV28 combines with J gene TRBJ2-7, with TRBD1 identical over 10 bases. Germline CDR1 MDHEN, CDR2 SYDVKM. J gave up 7 bases and V 8 bases, and 14 bases lay outside the gene matches. The CDR3 totals 15 residues. The CDR3 nucleotides are TGTGCCAGCTCCCTTCGACAGGGGGCCACTAGAGAGCAGTACTTC. Its protein is CASSLRQGATREQYF.

The chain carries TRBV2 and TRBJ2-1, with a possible D match to TRBD1 (5 bases). The CDR3 has 17 amino acids. Trimming pared 7 bases from V and 9 bases from J, leaving 28 bases between. Germline V gives CDR1 SNHLY, CDR2 FYNNEI. CDR3 in amino acids: CASTSRVGAGIVGEQFF. The CDR3 bases are TGTGCCAGCACCTCCAGGGTAGGGGCCGGTATCGTTGGTGAGCAGTTCTTC.

The chain has TRBV25-1 and TRBJ1-5; D ambiguous. The germline CDR1 and CDR2 sequences are MGHDK and SYGVNS. V was trimmed by 3 bases and J by 2 bases, leaving 11 bases between them. The CDR3 consists of 15 residues. The chain's CDR3 is CASSDANNGNQPQHF. The CDR3 region has the DNA TGTGCCAGCAGTGATGCCAACAATGGCAATCAGCCCCAGCATTTT. The full variable domain, in which reference TRBV25-1 and TRBJ1-5 provide the parts outside the CDR3, is EADIYQTPRYLVIGTGKKITLECSQTMGHDKMYWYQQDPGMELHLIHYSYGVNSTEKGDLSSESTVSRIRTEHFPLTLESARPSHTSQYLCASSDANNGNQPQHFGDGTRLSIL.

The chain couples TRBV28 to TRBJ2-7; D remains ambiguous. V was trimmed by 6 bases and J by 2 bases, leaving 11 bases between them. In germline, CDR1 is MDHEN, CDR2 SYDVKM. There are 13 residues in the CDR3. CDR3 region: CASRARPPYEQYF. CDR3 DNA: TGTGCCAGCAGAGCGAGGCCACCCTACGAGCAGTACTTC.

CDR3 sequence (DNA): TGTGCCAGTAGTATAGGTCCGACCGGGGAGCTGTTTTTT. Translated: CASSIGPTGELFF. The chain employs TRBV19 and TRBJ2-2; D remains ambiguous. The V and J ends lost 1 base and 5 bases respectively, with 5 bases between them. CDR3 size: 13 residues. The germline gives CDR1 LNHDA, CDR2 SQIVND (reference sequence).

For the CDR3, the DNA is TGTGCCATCCAGGCTAGCGCCAACACCGGGGAGCTGTTTTTT. Its protein is CAIQASANTGELFF. The J gene is TRBJ2-2, the V gene TRBV7-2; a possible D gene is TRBD2 (6 bases). This CDR3 comprises 14 residues. V was pared by 10 bases and J by 2 bases, with 14 bases between. Germline V gives CDR1 SGHTA, CDR2 FQGNSA. Full variable domain (rest looked up from reference TRBV7-2 and TRBJ2-2): GAGVSQSPSNKVTEKGKDVELRCDPISGHTALYWYRQSLGQGLEFLIYFQGNSAPDKSGLPSDRFSAERTGGSVSTLTIQRTQQEDSAVYLCAIQASANTGELFFGEGSRLTVL.

The rearrangement joins TRBV7-2 to TRBJ2-1; TRBD2 agrees at 7 bases. CDR3 size: 17 residues. Germline V gene data show CDR1 as SGHTA and CDR2 as FQGNSA. The junction had 18 bases not matched to a gene; V was cut back by 6 bases and J by 7 bases. CDR3 amino acids: CASRLIAGPLLRNEQFF. The CDR3, as DNA: TGTGCCAGCAGGTTGATAGCGGGTCCCCTCCTTCGGAATGAGCAGTTCTTC.

V is TRBV7-8 and J is TRBJ2-5, with 16 bases fitting TRBD2. Per the germline V gene, CDR1 is SGHVS and CDR2 is FQNEAQ. V gave up 1 base and J gave up 1 base; unmatched junction bases: 6. The CDR3 sequence is 19 residues long. CDR3 residues: CASSLEGGLAGGFQETQYF. In DNA, the CDR3 is TGTGCCAGCAGCTTAGAAGGGGGACTAGCGGGAGGGTTCCAAGAGACCCAGTACTTC.

This chain links TRBV2 with TRBJ2-4; 11 bases fit TRBD2. The CDR3 runs 16 residues. Germline V gives CDR1 SNHLY, CDR2 FYNNEI. V was clipped by 3 bases and J by 9 bases; unmatched bases: 10. CDR3 in DNA: TGTGCCAGCAGTGATGATCCCAATCTAGCGGGAGGCATTCAGTACTTC. It is translated as CASSDDPNLAGGIQYF.

The V gene is TRBV5-6, the J gene TRBJ2-2; tentatively, D is TRBD1 (6 bases). Trimming shortened V by 4 bases and J by 6 bases, and 7 bases separated the two germline ends. This CDR3 contains 12 residues. Germline CDR1 SGHDT, CDR2 YYEEEE. CDR3 loop: CASSTGPGELFF. CDR3 bases: TGTGCCAGCAGCACAGGGCCCGGGGAGCTGTTTTTT.

The chain employs TRBV2 and TRBJ2-1; D is undetermined. The CDR3 has 14 residues. CDR1 is SNHLY, CDR2 FYNNEI, per germline. The V end lost 5 bases, the J end lost 11 bases, and 19 bases lay between the germline ends. In nucleotides, the CDR3 is TGTGCCAGCAGTCAAAGACAAGAAGTCCGCCAGCAGTTCTTC. Its translation is CASSQRQEVRQQFF.

V is TRBV10-3 and J is TRBJ2-5, with 8 bases fitting TRBD2. This CDR3 has 16 amino acids. The ends lost 0 bases at V and 1 base at J; junction bases unmatched: 4. Germline CDR1 and CDR2: ENHRY and SYGVKD. The CDR3 protein is CAISESALAGQETQYF. The CDR3 DNA sequence: TGTGCCATCAGTGAGTCGGCGCTAGCGGGCCAAGAGACCCAGTACTTC.

The CDR3 region is CASSQGRTGVNQPQHF. In DNA, the CDR3 is TGTGCCAGCAGCCAAGGTCGGACAGGGGTCAATCAGCCCCAGCATTTT. The rearrangement joins TRBV4-2 to TRBJ1-5; 9 bases fit TRBD1. Germline CDR1 is LGHNA and CDR2 is YNFKEQ. The CDR3 covers 16 residues. The J segment lost 3 bases and the V segment lost 1 base, leaving 4 bases of the junction unmatched.

The rearrangement uses TRBV27 and TRBJ2-7; 8 bases are shared with TRBD2. Germline V gene sequence: CDR1 MNHEY, CDR2 SMNVEV (reference sequence). The CDR3 covers 15 residues. The junction had 9 bases not matched to a gene; V was cut back by 5 bases and J by 3 bases. The CDR3, as DNA: TGTGCCAGCAGTCTAAGGACTAGCTCCTACTACGAGCAGTACTTC. This sequence encodes CASSLRTSSYYEQYF.

The V gene is TRBV28, the J gene TRBJ2-3; 7 bases map to TRBD1. Germline loops: CDR1 MDHEN, CDR2 SYDVKM. The CDR3 runs 14 residues. Germline trimming cut 5 bases from V and 3 bases from J; bases unmatched to any gene: 5. In DNA form, the CDR3 reads TGTGCCAGCAGTCGACAGGGAAAGACAGATACGCAGTATTTT. Amino acid sequence: CASSRQGKTDTQYF.